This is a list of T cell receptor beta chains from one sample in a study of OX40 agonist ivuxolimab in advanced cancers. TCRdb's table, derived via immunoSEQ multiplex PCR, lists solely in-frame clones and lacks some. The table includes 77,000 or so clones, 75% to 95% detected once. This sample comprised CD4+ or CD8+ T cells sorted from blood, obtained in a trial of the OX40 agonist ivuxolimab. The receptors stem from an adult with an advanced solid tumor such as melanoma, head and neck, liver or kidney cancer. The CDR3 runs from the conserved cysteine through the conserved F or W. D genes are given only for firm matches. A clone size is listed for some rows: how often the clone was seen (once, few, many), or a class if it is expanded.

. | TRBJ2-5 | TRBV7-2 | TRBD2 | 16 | CASSELAGGPWETQYF | TGTGCCAGCAGCGAACTAGCGGGGGGACCTTGGGAGACCCAGTACTTC
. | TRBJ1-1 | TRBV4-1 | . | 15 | CASSQGTGYGTEAFF | TGCGCCAGCAGCCAAGGGACGGGGTACGGCACTGAAGCTTTCTTT
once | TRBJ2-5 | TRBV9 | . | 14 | CASSVGPLQETQYF | TGTGCCAGCAGCGTAGGTCCCCTACAAGAGACCCAGTACTTC
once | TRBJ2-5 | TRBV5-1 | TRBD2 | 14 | CASSVASGVETQYF | TGCGCCAGCAGCGTAGCTAGCGGGGTGGAGACCCAGTACTTC
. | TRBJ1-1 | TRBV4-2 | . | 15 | CASSRDRIMNTEAFF | TGTGCCAGCAGCCGAGACAGGATAATGAACACTGAAGCTTTCTTT
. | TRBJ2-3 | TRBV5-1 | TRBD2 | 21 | CASSLFGGYFARGVHSDTQYF | TGCGCCAGCAGCTTGTTCGGGGGGTATTTCGCGAGAGGGGTTCATTCAGATACGCAGTATTTT
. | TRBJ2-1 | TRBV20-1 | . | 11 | CSALEDFEQFF | TGCAGTGCCTTGGAGGACTTTGAGCAGTTCTTC
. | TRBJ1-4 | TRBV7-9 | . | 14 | CASSLNGLNEKLFF | TGTGCCAGCAGCTTAAACGGACTTAATGAAAAACTGTTTTTT
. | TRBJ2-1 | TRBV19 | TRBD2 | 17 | CASRTSEGLESYNEQFF | TGTGCCAGTAGAACATCCGAGGGACTAGAGTCCTACAATGAGCAGTTCTTC
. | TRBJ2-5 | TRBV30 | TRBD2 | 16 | CAWSWDLSGGQETQYF | TGTGCCTGGAGTTGGGATCTTAGCGGGGGGCAAGAGACCCAGTACTTC
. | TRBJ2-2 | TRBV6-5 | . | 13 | CASSYIRAGELFF | TGTGCCAGCAGTTACATTCGGGCCGGGGAGCTGTTTTTT
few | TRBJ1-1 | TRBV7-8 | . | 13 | CASSFPETTEAFF | TGTGCCAGCAGCTTCCCCGAGACCACTGAAGCTTTCTTT
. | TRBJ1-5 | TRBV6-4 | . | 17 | CASSDSGRRTGNQPQHF | TGTGCCAGCAGTGACTCTGGCCGTCGAACGGGCAATCAGCCCCAGCATTTT
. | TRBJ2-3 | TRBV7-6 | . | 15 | CASSLGPSSTDTQYF | TGTGCCAGCAGCTTAGGTCCCTCTAGCACAGATACGCAGTATTTT
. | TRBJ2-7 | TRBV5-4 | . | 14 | CASSYRVSSYEQYF | TGTGCCAGCAGCTACAGGGTAAGCTCCTACGAGCAATACTTC
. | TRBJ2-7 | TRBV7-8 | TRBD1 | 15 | CASQLSPGQGFSADF | TGTGCCAGCCAGCTGAGCCCGGGACAGGGGTTCTCTGCGGACTTC
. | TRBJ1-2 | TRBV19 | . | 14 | CASSPQGQTYGYTF | TGTGCCAGTAGTCCCCAGGGCCAGACTTATGGCTACACCTTC
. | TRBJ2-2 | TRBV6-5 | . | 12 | CASSWGPGELFF | TGTGCCAGCAGTTGGGGACCCGGGGAGCTGTTTTTT
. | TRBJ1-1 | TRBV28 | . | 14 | CASSFVRQGMEAFF | TGTGCCAGCAGTTTTGTTCGGCAGGGGATGGAAGCTTTCTTT
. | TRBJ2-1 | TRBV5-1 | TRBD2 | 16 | CASSLARREVYNEQFF | TGCGCCAGCAGCTTGGCACGGCGGGAGGTCTACAATGAGCAGTTCTTC
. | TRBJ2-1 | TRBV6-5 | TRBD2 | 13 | CASRETSGRGQFF | TGTGCCAGCAGGGAGACTAGCGGGAGGGGTCAGTTCTTC
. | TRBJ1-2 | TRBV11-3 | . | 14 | CASSFWDRRSGYTF | TGTGCCAGCAGCTTTTGGGACCGGAGGTCTGGCTACACCTTC
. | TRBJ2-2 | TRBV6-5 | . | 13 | CASSPSPTGELFF | TGTGCCAGCAGTCCGTCTCCAACCGGGGAGCTGTTTTTT
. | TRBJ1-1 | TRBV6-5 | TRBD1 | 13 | CASSLTGDTEAFF | TGTGCCAGCAGTTTAACAGGGGACACTGAAGCTTTCTTT
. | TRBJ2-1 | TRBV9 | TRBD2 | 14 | CASSASGGNNEQFF | TGTGCCAGCAGCGCCAGCGGGGGGAACAATGAGCAGTTCTTC
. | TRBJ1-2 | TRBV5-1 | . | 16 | CASSLESVDIDYGYTF | TGCGCCAGCAGCTTGGAGTCTGTGGACATAGACTATGGCTACACCTTC
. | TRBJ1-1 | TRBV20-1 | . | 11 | CSAPHNTEAFF | TGCAGTGCCCCGCACAACACTGAAGCTTTCTTT
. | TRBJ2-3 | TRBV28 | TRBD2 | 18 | CASPRTSGGVDYTDTQYF | TGTGCCAGCCCGCGGACTAGCGGGGGGGTGGATTACACAGATACGCAGTATTTT
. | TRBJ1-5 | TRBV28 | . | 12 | CASSFLAQPQHF | TGTGCCAGCAGCTTTTTGGCGCAGCCCCAGCATTTT
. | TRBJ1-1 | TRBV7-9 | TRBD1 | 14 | CASSLGTGNTEAFF | TGTGCCAGCAGCCTAGGGACAGGGAACACTGAAGCTTTCTTT
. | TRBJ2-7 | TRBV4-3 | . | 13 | CASSLTGGYEQYF | TGCGCCAGCAGCCTGACCGGTGGCTACGAGCAGTACTTC
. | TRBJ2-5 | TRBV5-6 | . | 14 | CASSLAGGRETQYF | TGTGCCAGCAGCTTGGCTGGGGGCAGGGAGACCCAGTACTTC
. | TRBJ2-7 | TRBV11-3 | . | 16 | CASSLEGGQDYYEQYF | TGTGCCAGCAGCTTAGAGGGCGGCCAAGATTACTACGAGCAGTACTTC
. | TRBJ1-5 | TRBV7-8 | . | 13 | CASSQDGNQPQHF | TGTGCCAGCAGCCAGGACGGCAATCAGCCCCAGCATTTT
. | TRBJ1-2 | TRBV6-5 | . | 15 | CASSWNRRTNYGYTF | TGTGCCAGCAGTTGGAACAGGCGTACTAACTATGGCTACACCTTC
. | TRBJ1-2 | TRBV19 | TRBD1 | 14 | CASSNQGEMSGYTF | TGTGCCAGTAGTAACCAGGGGGAGATGAGCGGCTACACCTTC
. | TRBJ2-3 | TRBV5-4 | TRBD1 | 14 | CASSSQGASDTQYF | TGTGCCAGCAGCTCACAGGGGGCCTCGGATACGCAGTATTTT
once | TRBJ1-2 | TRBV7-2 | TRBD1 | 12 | CASSFRGYGYTF | TGTGCCAGCAGCTTCAGGGGGTATGGCTACACCTTC
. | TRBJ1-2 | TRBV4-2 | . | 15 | CASSQDRIGYYGYTF | TGTGCCAGCAGCCAAGATCGGATCGGGTATTATGGCTACACCTTC
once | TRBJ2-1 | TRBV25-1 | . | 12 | CASSGLVNEQFF | TGTGCCAGCAGTGGACTGGTGAATGAGCAGTTCTTC
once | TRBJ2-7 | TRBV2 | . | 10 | CASKRSEQYF | TGTGCCAGCAAGAGGAGCGAGCAGTACTTC
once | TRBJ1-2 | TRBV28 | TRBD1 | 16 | CASSRGTGARLDGYTF | TGTGCCAGCAGCCGGGGAACAGGGGCCCGCTTGGATGGCTACACCTTC